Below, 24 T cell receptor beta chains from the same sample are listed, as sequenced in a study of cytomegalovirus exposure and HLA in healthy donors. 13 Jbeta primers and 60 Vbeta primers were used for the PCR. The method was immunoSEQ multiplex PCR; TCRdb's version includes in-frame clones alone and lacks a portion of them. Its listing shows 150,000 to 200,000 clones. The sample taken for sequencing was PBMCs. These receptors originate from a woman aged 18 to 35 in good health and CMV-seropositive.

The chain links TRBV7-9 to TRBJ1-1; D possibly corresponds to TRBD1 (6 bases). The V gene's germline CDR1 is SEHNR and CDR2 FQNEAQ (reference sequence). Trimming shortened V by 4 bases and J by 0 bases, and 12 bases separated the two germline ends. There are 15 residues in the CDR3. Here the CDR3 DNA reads TGTGCCAGCAGCTCGGGGGGCCAGTTGAACACTGAAGCTTTCTTT. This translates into CASSSGGQLNTEAFF.

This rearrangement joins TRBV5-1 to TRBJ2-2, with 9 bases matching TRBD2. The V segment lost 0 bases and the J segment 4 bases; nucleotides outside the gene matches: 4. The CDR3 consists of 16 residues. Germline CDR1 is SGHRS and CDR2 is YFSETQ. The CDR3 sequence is CASSLGGTSPTGELFF. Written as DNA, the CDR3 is TGCGCCAGCAGCTTGGGAGGGACTAGCCCCACCGGGGAGCTGTTTTTT.

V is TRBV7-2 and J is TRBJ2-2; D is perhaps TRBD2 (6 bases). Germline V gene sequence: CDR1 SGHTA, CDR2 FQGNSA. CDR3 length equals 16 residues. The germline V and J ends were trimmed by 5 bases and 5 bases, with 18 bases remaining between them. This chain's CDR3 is CASSLRLGWETGELFF. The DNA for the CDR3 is TGTGCCAGCAGCCTCAGACTAGGATGGGAGACCGGGGAGCTGTTTTTT.

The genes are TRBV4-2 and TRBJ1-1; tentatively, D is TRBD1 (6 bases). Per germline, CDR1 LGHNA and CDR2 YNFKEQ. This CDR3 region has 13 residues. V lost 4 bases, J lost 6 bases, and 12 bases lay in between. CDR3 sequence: CASSRTRGSEAFF. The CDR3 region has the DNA TGTGCCAGCAGCCGCACCAGGGGATCTGAAGCTTTCTTT.

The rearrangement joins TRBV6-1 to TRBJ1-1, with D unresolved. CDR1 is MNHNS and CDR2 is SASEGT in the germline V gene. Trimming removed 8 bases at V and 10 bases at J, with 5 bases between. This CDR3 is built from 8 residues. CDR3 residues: CASRGAFF. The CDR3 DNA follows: TGTGCCAGCCGAGGAGCTTTCTTT.

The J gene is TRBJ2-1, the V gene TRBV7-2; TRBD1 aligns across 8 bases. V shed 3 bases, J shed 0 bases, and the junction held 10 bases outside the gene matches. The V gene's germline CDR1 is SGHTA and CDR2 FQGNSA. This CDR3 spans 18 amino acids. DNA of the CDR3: TGTGCCAGCAGCTTCCAGGGGGCTTTTACCAGCTCCTACAATGAGCAGTTCTTC. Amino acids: CASSFQGAFTSSYNEQFF.

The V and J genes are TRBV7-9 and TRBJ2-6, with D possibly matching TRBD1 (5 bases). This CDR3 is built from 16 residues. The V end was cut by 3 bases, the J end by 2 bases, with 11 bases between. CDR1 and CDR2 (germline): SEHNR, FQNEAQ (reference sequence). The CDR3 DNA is TGTGCCAGCAGCTTCACAGGTCCTGCTGGGGCCAACGTCCTGACTTTC. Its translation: CASSFTGPAGANVLTF.

CDR3 sequence (DNA): TGCGCCAGCAGTGACTCTCGGCGAGGGTCCTACAATGAGCAGTTCTTC. Translation: CASSDSRRGSYNEQFF. V usage is TRBV10-1 and J usage is TRBJ2-1; D is possibly TRBD2 (5 bases). V lost 3 bases, J lost 1 base, and 13 bases lay in between. This CDR3 spans 16 amino acids. Germline CDR1 and CDR2: WNHNN and SYGVQD (reference sequence).

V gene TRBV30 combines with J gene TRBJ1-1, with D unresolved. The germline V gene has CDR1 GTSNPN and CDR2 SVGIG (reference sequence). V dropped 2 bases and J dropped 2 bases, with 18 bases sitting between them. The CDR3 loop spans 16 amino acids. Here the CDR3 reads CAWSYLAVGGNTEAFF. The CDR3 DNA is TGTGCCTGGAGTTACTTAGCGGTAGGAGGTAACACTGAAGCTTTCTTT.

CDR3 coding DNA: TGTGCCAGCTCGGGAGGGGGCTTACCGAACACTGAAGCTTTCTTT. Translated, it gives CASSGGGLPNTEAFF. V and J are TRBV2 and TRBJ1-1, with 7 positions matching TRBD1. Germline loops: CDR1 SNHLY, CDR2 FYNNEI. The CDR3 is made up of 15 amino acids. V lost 8 bases, J lost 1 base, and 10 bases stayed unmatched.

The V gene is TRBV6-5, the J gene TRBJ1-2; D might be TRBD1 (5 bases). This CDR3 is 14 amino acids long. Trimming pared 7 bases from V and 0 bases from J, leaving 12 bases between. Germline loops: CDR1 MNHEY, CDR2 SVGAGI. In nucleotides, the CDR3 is TGTGCCAGCACCCCGGGGACTTCTAACTATGGCTACACCTTC. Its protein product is CASTPGTSNYGYTF.

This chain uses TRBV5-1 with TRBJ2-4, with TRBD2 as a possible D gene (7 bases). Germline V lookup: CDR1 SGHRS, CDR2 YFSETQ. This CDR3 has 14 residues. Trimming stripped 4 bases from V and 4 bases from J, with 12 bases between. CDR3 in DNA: TGCGCCAGCAGCAGCGGGACACTGAAAAACATTCAGTACTTC. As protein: CASSSGTLKNIQYF.

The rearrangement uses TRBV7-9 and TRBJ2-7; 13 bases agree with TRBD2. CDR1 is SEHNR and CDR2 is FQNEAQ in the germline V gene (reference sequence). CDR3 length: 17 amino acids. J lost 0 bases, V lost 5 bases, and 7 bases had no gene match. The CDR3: CASSPGLAGISSYEQYF. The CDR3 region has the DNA TGTGCCAGCAGCCCGGGACTAGCGGGGATAAGCTCCTACGAGCAGTACTTC.

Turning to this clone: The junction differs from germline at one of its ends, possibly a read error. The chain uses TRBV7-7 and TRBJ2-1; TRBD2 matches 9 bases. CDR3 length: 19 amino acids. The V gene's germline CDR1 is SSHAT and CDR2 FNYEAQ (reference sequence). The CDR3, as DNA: TGTGCTAGCAGCTTAAGGCTAGCGGGGATTAGTTCTTTGCGGAATGAGCAGTTCTTC. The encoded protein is CASSLRLAGISSLRNEQFF.

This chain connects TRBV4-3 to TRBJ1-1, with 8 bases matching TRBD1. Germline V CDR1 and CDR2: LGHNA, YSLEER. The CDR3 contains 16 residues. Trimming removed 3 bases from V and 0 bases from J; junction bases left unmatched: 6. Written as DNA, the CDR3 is TGCGCCAGCAGCCAGATCAGGGGGCTTTTGAACACTGAAGCTTTCTTT. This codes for CASSQIRGLLNTEAFF.

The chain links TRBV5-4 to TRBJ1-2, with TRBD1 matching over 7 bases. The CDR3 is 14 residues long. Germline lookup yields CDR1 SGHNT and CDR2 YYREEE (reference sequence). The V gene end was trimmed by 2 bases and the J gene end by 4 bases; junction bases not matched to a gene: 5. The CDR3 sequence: CASSLGGGSYGYTF. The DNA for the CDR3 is TGTGCCAGCAGCTTAGGGGGCGGCTCCTATGGCTACACCTTC. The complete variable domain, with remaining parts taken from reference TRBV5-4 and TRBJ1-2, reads ETGVTQSPTHLIKTRGQQVTLRCSSQSGHNTVSWYQQALGQGPQFIFQYYREEENGRGNFPPRFSGLQFPNYSSELNVNALELDDSALYLCASSLGGGSYGYTFGSGTRLTVV.

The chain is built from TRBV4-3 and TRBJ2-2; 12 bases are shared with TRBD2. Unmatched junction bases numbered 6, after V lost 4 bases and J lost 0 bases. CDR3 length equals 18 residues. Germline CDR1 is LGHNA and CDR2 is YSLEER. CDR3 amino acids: CASSPRLAGASNTGELFF. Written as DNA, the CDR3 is TGCGCCAGCAGCCCCCGACTAGCGGGGGCCTCGAACACCGGGGAGCTGTTTTTT.

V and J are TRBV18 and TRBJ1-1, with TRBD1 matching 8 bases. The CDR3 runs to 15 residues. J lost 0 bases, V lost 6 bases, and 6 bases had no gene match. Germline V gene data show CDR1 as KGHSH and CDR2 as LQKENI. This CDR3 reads CASSATGVMNTEAFF. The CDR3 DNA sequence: TGTGCCAGCTCCGCGACAGGGGTTATGAACACTGAAGCTTTCTTT.

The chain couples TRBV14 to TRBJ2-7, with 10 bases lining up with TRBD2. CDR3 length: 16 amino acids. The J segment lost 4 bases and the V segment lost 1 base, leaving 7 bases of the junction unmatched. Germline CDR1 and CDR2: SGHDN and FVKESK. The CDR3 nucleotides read TGTGCCAGCAGCCAAGCGCAGCGGGGGGGCAAGTACGAGCAGTACTTC. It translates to CASSQAQRGGKYEQYF.

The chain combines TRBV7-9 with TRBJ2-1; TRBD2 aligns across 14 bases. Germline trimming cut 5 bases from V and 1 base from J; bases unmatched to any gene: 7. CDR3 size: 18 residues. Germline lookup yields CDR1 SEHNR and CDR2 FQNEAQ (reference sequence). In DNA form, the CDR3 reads TGTGCCAGCAGCCCCCGACTAGCGGGAGGGAATTCCTACAATGAGCAGTTCTTC. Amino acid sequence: CASSPRLAGGNSYNEQFF.

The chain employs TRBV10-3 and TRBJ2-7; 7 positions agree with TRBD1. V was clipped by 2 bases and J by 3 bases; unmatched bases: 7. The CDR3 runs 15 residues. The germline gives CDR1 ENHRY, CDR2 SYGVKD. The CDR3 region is CAISERTGLYYEQYF. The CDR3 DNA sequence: TGTGCCATCAGTGAGCGGACAGGCTTGTACTACGAGCAGTACTTC.

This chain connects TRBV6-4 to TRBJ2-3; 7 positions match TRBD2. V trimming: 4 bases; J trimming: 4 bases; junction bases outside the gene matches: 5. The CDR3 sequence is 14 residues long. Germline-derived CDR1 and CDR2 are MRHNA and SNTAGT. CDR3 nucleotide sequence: TGTGCCAGCAGTGTACGTGCGGGAGCAGATACGCAGTATTTT. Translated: CASSVRAGADTQYF.

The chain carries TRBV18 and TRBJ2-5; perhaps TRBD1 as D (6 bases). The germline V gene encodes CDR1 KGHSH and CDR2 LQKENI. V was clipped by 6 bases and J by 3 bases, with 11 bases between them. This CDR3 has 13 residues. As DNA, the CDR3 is TGTGCCAGCTCGCAGAGACAGGAAGAGACCCAGTACTTC. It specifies CASSQRQEETQYF. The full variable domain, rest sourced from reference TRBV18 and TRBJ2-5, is NAGVMQNPRHLVRRRGQEARLRCSPMKGHSHVYWYRQLPEEGLKFMVYLQKENIIDESGMPKERFSAEFPKEGPSILRIQQVVRGDSAAYFCASSQRQEETQYFGPGTRLLVL.

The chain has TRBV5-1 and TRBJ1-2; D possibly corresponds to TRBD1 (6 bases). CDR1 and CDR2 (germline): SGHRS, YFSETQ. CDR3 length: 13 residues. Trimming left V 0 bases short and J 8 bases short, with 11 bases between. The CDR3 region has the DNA TGCGCCAGCAGCTTGGGAACAGGGCGGGGCTACACCTTC. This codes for CASSLGTGRGYTF.